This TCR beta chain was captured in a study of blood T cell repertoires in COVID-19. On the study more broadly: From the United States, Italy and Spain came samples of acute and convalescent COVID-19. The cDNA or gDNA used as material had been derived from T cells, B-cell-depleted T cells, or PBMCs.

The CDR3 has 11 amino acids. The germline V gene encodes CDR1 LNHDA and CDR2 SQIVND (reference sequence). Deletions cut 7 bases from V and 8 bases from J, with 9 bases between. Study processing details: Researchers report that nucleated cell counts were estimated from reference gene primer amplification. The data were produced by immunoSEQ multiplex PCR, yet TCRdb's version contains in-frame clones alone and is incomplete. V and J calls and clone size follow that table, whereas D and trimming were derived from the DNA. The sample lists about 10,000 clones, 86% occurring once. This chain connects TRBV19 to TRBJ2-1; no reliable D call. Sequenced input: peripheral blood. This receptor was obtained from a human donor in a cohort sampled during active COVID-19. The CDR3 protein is CASKDRYEQFF. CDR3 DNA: TGTGCCAGTAAAGATCGGTATGAGCAGTTCTTC.